Presented here are 3 T cell receptor beta chains from one specimen sequenced in a study of OX40 agonist ivuxolimab in advanced cancers. Measured with immunoSEQ multiplex PCR; TCRdb has only the in-frame clones, and not every one. The sample has some 60,000 clones, about 88% seen once. The sequencing here drew on CD4+ or CD8+ T cells sorted from blood, taken in a trial of the OX40 agonist ivuxolimab. These receptors came from an adult with an advanced solid tumor such as melanoma, head and neck, liver or kidney cancer.

CDR3 residues: CAIRDLGNTIYF. The CDR3 region has the DNA TGTGCCATCAGGGATCTCGGAAACACCATATATTTT. J is TRBJ1-3 and V is TRBV10-3; no firm D call. Trimming cost V 6 bases and J 4 bases, with 7 bases left between them. Germline lookup yields CDR1 ENHRY and CDR2 SYGVKD. This CDR3 region has 12 residues.

The CDR3 sequence: CASSPTTVYNSPLHF. The CDR3 bases are TGTGCCAGCAGCCCTACGACAGTTTATAATTCACCCCTCCACTTT. V usage is TRBV7-2 and J usage is TRBJ1-6, with D perhaps matching TRBD1 (5 bases). CDR1 SGHTA and CDR2 FQGNSA come from the germline V gene. V was pared by 5 bases and J by 4 bases, with 12 bases between. This CDR3 has 15 amino acids.

This chain uses TRBV5-4 with TRBJ2-5; no definite D call. Trimming stripped 3 bases from V and 2 bases from J, with 2 bases between. The CDR3 consists of 11 residues. Germline CDR1 is SGHNT and CDR2 is YYREEE (reference sequence). Written as DNA, the CDR3 is TGTGCCAGCAGCTCTCAAGAGACCCAGTACTTC. Amino acid sequence: CASSSQETQYF. Full variable domain (rest looked up from reference TRBV5-4 and TRBJ2-5): ETGVTQSPTHLIKTRGQQVTLRCSSQSGHNTVSWYQQALGQGPQFIFQYYREEENGRGNFPPRFSGLQFPNYSSELNVNALELDDSALYLCASSSQETQYFGPGTRLLVL.